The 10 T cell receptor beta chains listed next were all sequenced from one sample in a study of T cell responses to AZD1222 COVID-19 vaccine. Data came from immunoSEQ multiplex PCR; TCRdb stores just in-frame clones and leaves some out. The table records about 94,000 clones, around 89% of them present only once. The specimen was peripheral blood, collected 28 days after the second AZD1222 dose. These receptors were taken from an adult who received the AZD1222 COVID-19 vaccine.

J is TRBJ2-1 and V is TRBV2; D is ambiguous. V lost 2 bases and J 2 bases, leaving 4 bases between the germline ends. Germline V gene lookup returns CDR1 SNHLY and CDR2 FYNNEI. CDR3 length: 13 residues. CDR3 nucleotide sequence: TGTGCCAGCAGTGAATCGGCCTACAATGAGCAGTTCTTC. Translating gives CASSESAYNEQFF.

Here the CDR3 reads CASSLGPNQETQYF. For the CDR3, the DNA is TGTGCCAGCAGCTTAGGACCGAACCAAGAGACCCAGTACTTC. The gene calls are TRBV7-6 and TRBJ2-5; D is unresolved. The CDR3 consists of 14 residues. Germline lookup yields CDR1 SGHVS and CDR2 FNYEAQ. The V end was cut by 1 base, the J end by 0 bases, with 6 bases between. The whole variable domain, remainder taken from reference TRBV7-6 and TRBJ2-5, is GAGVSQSPRYKVTKRGQDVALRCDPISGHVSLYWYRQALGQGPEFLTYFNYEAQQDKSGLPNDRFSAERPEGSISTLTIQRTEQRDSAMYRCASSLGPNQETQYFGPGTRLLVL.

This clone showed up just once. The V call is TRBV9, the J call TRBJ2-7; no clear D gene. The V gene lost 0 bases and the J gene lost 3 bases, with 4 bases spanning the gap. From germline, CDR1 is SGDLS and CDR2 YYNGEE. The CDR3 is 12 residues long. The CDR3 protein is CASSVGDYEQYF. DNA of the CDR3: TGTGCCAGCAGCGTAGGAGACTACGAGCAGTACTTC.

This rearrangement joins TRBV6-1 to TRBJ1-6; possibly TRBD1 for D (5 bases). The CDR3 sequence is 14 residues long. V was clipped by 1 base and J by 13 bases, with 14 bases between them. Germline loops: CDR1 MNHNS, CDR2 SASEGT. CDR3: CASSEGAQGLPLHF. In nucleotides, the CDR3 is TGTGCCAGCAGTGAAGGGGCTCAGGGTCTCCCCCTCCACTTT.

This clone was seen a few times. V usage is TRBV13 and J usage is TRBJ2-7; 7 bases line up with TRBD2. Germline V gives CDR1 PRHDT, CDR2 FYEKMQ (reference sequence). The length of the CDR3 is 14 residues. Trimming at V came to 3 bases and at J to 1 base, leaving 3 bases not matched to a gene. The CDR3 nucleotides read TGTGCCAGCAGCTTCTCTAGCGGATCCTACGAGCAGTACTTC. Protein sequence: CASSFSSGSYEQYF.

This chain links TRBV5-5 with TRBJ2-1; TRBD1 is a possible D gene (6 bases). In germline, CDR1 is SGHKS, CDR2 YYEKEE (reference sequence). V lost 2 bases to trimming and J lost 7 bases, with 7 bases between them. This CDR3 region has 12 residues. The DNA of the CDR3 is TGTGCCAGCAGCTTACAGGGTAATGAGCAGTTCTTC. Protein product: CASSLQGNEQFF.

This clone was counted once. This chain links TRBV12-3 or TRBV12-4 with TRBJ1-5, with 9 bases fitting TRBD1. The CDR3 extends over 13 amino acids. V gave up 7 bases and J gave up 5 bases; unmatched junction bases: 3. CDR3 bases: TGTGCCAGCACTCGACAGGGGGATCAGCCCCAGCATTTT. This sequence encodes CASTRQGDQPQHF.

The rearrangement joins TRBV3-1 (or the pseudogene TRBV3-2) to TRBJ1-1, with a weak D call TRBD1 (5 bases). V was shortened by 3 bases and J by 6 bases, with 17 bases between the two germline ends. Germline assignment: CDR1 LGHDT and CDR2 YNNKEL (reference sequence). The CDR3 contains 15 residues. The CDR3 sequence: CASSQYRDRTPEAFF. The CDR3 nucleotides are TGTGCCAGCAGCCAGTACCGGGACCGCACACCTGAAGCTTTCTTT.

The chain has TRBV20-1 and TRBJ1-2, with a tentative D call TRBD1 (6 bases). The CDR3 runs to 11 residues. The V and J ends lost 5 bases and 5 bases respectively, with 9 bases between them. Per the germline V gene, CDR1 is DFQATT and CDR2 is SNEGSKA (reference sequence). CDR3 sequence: CSAYRDYGYTF. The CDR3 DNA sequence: TGCAGTGCTTACAGGGATTATGGCTACACCTTC.

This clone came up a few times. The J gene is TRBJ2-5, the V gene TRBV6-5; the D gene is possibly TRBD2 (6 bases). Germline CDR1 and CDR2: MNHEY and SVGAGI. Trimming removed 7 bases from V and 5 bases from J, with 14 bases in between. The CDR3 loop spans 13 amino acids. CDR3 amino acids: CASMKGTGETQYF. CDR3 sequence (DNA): TGTGCCAGCATGAAGGGGACTGGGGAGACCCAGTACTTC.